A single sample gave rise to the 10 T cell receptor beta chains below, sequenced in a study of OX40 agonist ivuxolimab in advanced cancers. Here immunoSEQ multiplex PCR was the method, and the copy in TCRdb shows in-frame clones only, minus some. This sample has some 17,000 clones, with about 89% found just once. Material: CD4+ or CD8+ T cells sorted from blood, obtained in a trial of the OX40 agonist ivuxolimab. The receptors originated from an adult with an advanced solid tumor such as melanoma, head and neck, liver or kidney cancer.

As concerns this clone: One base separates it from a far larger clone, so it is likely a read error. Other DNA sequences from this sample encode an identical CDR3 as well. This chain connects TRBV5-1 to TRBJ2-7; D remains unclear. V was pared by 0 bases and J by 2 bases, with 3 bases between. Germline V gene data show CDR1 as SGHRS and CDR2 as YFSETQ. The CDR3 has 12 amino acids. CDR3 sequence (DNA): TGCGCCAGCAGCTTGGCCACCTACGAGCAGTACTTC. It specifies CASSLATYEQYF.

V is TRBV9 and J is TRBJ2-1; D ambiguous. This CDR3 spans 18 amino acids. CDR1 and CDR2 (germline): SGDLS, YYNGEE. Trimming removed 1 base from V and 7 bases from J, with 24 bases in between. This chain's CDR3 is CASSVSRIGEHMLNEQFF. The CDR3 nucleotides are TGTGCCAGCAGCGTATCCCGGATCGGCGAACACATGTTAAATGAGCAGTTCTTC.

The rearrangement joins TRBV28 to TRBJ1-1; D may be TRBD1 (5 bases). This CDR3 has 16 residues. The V gene lost 1 base and the J gene lost 3 bases, with 15 bases spanning the gap. Germline CDR1 is MDHEN and CDR2 is SYDVKM. The CDR3 is CASSLLGGDVDTEAFF. The DNA of the CDR3 is TGTGCCAGCAGTTTATTGGGAGGGGATGTGGACACTGAAGCTTTCTTT. The whole variable domain, filled in from reference TRBV28 and TRBJ1-1, reads DVKVTQSSRYLVKRTGEKVFLECVQDMDHENMFWYRQDPGLGLRLIYFSYDVKMKEKGDIPEGYSVSREKKERFSLILESASTNQTSMYLCASSLLGGDVDTEAFFGQGTRLTVV.

This rearrangement joins TRBV6-5 to TRBJ2-7, with 9 bases identical to TRBD1. Germline V lookup: CDR1 MNHEY, CDR2 SVGAGI. The CDR3 covers 11 residues. For the CDR3, the DNA is TGTGCTACGGACAGGGGTGGCGAGCAGTACTTC. Translation gives CATDRGGEQYF.

By share of the sample, this clone is medium-sized. The J gene is TRBJ2-1, the V gene TRBV13; 8 bases match TRBD1. Germline-derived CDR1 and CDR2 are PRHDT and FYEKMQ (reference sequence). The CDR3 is made up of 17 amino acids. Trimming cost V 2 bases and J 7 bases; bases outside gene matches: 13. The CDR3 region is CASSLRGIGQGSNEQFF. CDR3 in DNA: TGTGCCAGCAGCTTAAGGGGTATTGGACAGGGAAGTAATGAGCAGTTCTTC.

A single count supports this clone. The chain joins TRBV29-1 to TRBJ2-5; the D gene is possibly TRBD2 (5 bases). CDR1 is SQVTM, CDR2 ANQGSEA, per germline. The CDR3 runs 14 residues. V was clipped by 2 bases and J by 4 bases, with 14 bases between them. The CDR3 reads CSVEWLARGETQYF. The CDR3, as DNA: TGCAGCGTTGAATGGCTAGCTCGGGGAGAGACCCAGTACTTC.

The chain combines TRBV2 with TRBJ2-5; D ambiguous. CDR1 is SNHLY, CDR2 FYNNEI, per germline. V lost 3 bases and J 0 bases, leaving 11 bases between the germline ends. The length of the CDR3 is 15 residues. CDR3 residues: CASSDWVGNQETQYF. The CDR3 region has the DNA TGTGCCAGCAGTGATTGGGTGGGGAACCAAGAGACCCAGTACTTC.

This chain connects TRBV4-3 to TRBJ2-7, with a tentative D call TRBD2 (6 bases). The V end lost 3 bases, the J end lost 0 bases, and 18 bases lay between the germline ends. This CDR3 contains 17 residues. Germline loops: CDR1 LGHNA, CDR2 YSLEER. DNA of the CDR3: TGCGCCAGCAGCCAGAGGCTCCGGGACTCAATCTCCTACGAGCAGTACTTC. It is translated as CASSQRLRDSISYEQYF.

The chain has TRBV4-3 and TRBJ2-7; 11 bases align to TRBD1. Germline V gene sequence: CDR1 LGHNA, CDR2 YSLEER. This CDR3 spans 16 amino acids. Trimming took 0 bases from V and 3 from J; bases not matched to a gene: 4. CDR3 in DNA: TGCGCCAGCAGCCAAGAGGAGGGGACAGGGGGCTACGAGCAGTACTTC. It translates to CASSQEEGTGGYEQYF.

J is TRBJ1-3 and V is TRBV5-1, with D unresolved. The V gene's germline CDR1 is SGHRS and CDR2 YFSETQ. Trimming cost V 3 bases and J 2 bases, with 9 bases left between them. This CDR3 is built from 14 residues. CDR3 protein: CASSSSGTGNTIYF. The CDR3 DNA reads as TGCGCCAGCAGCTCCTCGGGGACTGGAAACACCATATATTTT.